Listed here are 24 T cell receptor beta chains from one sample, sequenced in a study of shared clonotypes between healthy human individuals. Sequencing was performed with immunoSEQ multiplex PCR; in TCRdb, only in-frame clones are kept and a portion is missing. The repertoire holds about 2.2 million clones, with 93% as singletons. Positively selected for CCR7, the CD45RO-negative cells used as naive CD8 cells excluded terminally differentiated effector memory CD45RA+ cells. Sample: naive CD8+ T cells from PBMCs. Receptor source: a man aged 18 to 29 in good health. Some clones in this sample may be carry-over from other donors' samples.

Note on this clone: This sample includes further DNA sequences coding for the same CDR3. The chain couples TRBV15 to TRBJ2-7; 11 bases align to TRBD2. CDR3 length: 12 amino acids. CDR1 is LNHNV, CDR2 YYDKDF, per germline (reference sequence). J was trimmed by 4 bases and V by 8 bases; bases with no gene match: 1. CDR3 coding DNA: TGTGCCACCGCTAGCGGGAGGTACGAGCAGTACTTC. Protein sequence: CATASGRYEQYF.

The chain carries TRBV6-5 and TRBJ2-7; 11 bases fit TRBD1. Per germline, CDR1 MNHEY and CDR2 SVGAGI. CDR3 size: 15 residues. The V gene end was trimmed by 6 bases and the J gene end by 4 bases; junction bases not matched to a gene: 8. CDR3 DNA sequence: TGTGCCAGCAGATCTTCGGGACAGGGGGTTTACGAGCAGTACTTC. It encodes CASRSSGQGVYEQYF.

This chain joins TRBV7-8 and TRBJ1-4; possibly TRBD1 for D (5 bases). Trimming cost V 5 bases and J 5 bases, with 12 bases left between them. The CDR3 consists of 14 residues. Germline assignment: CDR1 SGHVS and CDR2 FQNEAQ. CDR3 in DNA: TGTGCCAGCAGCCCGACAGAGGAGAATGAAAAACTGTTTTTT. This sequence encodes CASSPTEENEKLFF.

V gene TRBV7-9 combines with J gene TRBJ2-7, with D unclear. Germline V gives CDR1 SEHNR, CDR2 FQNEAQ (reference sequence). Trimming stripped 2 bases from V and 5 bases from J, with 13 bases between. This CDR3 spans 14 amino acids. The CDR3 is CASSLSPLDHEQYF. The CDR3 DNA sequence: TGTGCCAGCAGCTTAAGCCCCCTGGACCACGAGCAGTACTTC.

V gene TRBV19 combines with J gene TRBJ2-2; D not certain. V gave up 7 bases and J gave up 1 base, with 7 bases separating them. Germline loops: CDR1 LNHDA, CDR2 SQIVND (reference sequence). This CDR3 spans 13 amino acids. CDR3 loop: CASTDKNTGELFF. The CDR3 nucleotides read TGTGCCAGTACCGACAAGAACACCGGGGAGCTGTTTTTT.

The genes are TRBV7-2 and TRBJ2-7, with TRBD2 as a possible D gene (6 bases). The CDR3 sequence is 15 residues long. Trimming removed 4 bases at V and 3 bases at J, with 16 bases between. Germline CDR1 is SGHTA and CDR2 is FQGNSA. The CDR3 nucleotides are TGTGCCAGCAGCTCAGGACCTCGGGGGAACTACGAGCAGTACTTC. Amino acid sequence: CASSSGPRGNYEQYF.

Notes on this clone: This sample includes further DNA sequences coding for the same CDR3. The chain combines TRBV27 with TRBJ1-5; D gene uncertain. Germline V CDR1 and CDR2: MNHEY, SMNVEV (reference sequence). V lost 2 bases and J 3 bases, leaving 8 bases between the germline ends. The CDR3 totals 14 residues. CDR3 sequence reads: CASSLRQTNQPQHF. The CDR3 coding sequence is TGTGCCAGCAGTTTACGGCAGACCAATCAGCCCCAGCATTTT.

The chain has TRBV27 and TRBJ2-7; 7 bases map to TRBD1. The V and J ends lost 4 bases and 7 bases, in that order; junction bases with no gene match: 7. Germline V lookup: CDR1 MNHEY, CDR2 SMNVEV (reference sequence). The CDR3 totals 13 residues. This chain's CDR3 is CASSSRQGGEQYF. CDR3 in DNA: TGTGCCAGCAGTTCCCGACAGGGTGGGGAGCAGTACTTC.

V and J are TRBV19 and TRBJ2-7; D perhaps matches TRBD1 (6 bases). V was shortened by 7 bases and J by 2 bases, with 12 bases between the two germline ends. This CDR3 is built from 13 residues. The germline CDR1 and CDR2 sequences are LNHDA and SQIVND (reference sequence). The CDR3 loop reads CASTGHSTYEQYF. DNA of the CDR3: TGTGCCAGTACGGGACATTCCACCTACGAGCAGTACTTC.

The CDR3 region has the DNA TGCAGCGTTCTCAACTCTGGGGCCAACGTCCTGACTTTC. It specifies CSVLNSGANVLTF. V gene TRBV29-1 combines with J gene TRBJ2-6; D uncertain. CDR3 length: 13 residues. CDR1 is SQVTM and CDR2 is ANQGSEA in the germline V gene. Trimming stripped 5 bases from V and 0 bases from J, with 5 bases between.

The chain has TRBV13 and TRBJ2-1; D perhaps matches TRBD1 (5 bases). CDR3 size: 16 residues. Trimming stripped 5 bases from V and 5 bases from J, with 19 bases between. Germline V gene lookup returns CDR1 PRHDT and CDR2 FYEKMQ (reference sequence). The CDR3, as DNA: TGTGCCAGCAGCCCTCGAGGACATCAGAAGAACAATGAGCAGTTCTTC. Amino acid sequence: CASSPRGHQKNNEQFF.

The V gene is TRBV19, the J gene TRBJ2-1, with D tentatively TRBD2 (6 bases). With 5 bases removed from V and 7 bases from J, the gap between germline ends came to 15 bases. Germline lookup yields CDR1 LNHDA and CDR2 SQIVND (reference sequence). The CDR3 extends over 14 amino acids. The CDR3 region is CASSAGPGGNEQFF. CDR3 nucleotide sequence: TGTGCCAGTAGTGCGGGGCCTGGGGGGAATGAGCAGTTCTTC.

The chain combines TRBV28 with TRBJ1-1, with 9 bases fitting TRBD1. The ends lost 4 bases at V and 5 bases at J; junction bases unmatched: 20. CDR3 length: 19 amino acids. Germline loops: CDR1 MDHEN, CDR2 SYDVKM. The CDR3 is CASSSPLQKQGAFYTEAFF. CDR3 DNA: TGTGCCAGCAGTTCCCCGCTTCAGAAACAGGGGGCGTTTTATACTGAAGCTTTCTTT.

On this clone itself: Other nucleotide sequences from this sample produce the same CDR3. The chain employs TRBV5-6 and TRBJ2-3; D is uncertain. Germline V gene data show CDR1 as SGHDT and CDR2 as YYEEEE. The CDR3 is 13 residues long. Deletions cut 0 bases from V and 2 bases from J, with 4 bases between. CDR3 coding DNA: TGTGCCAGCAGCTTGGGTCTCACAGATACGCAGTATTTT. This gives the protein CASSLGLTDTQYF.

Details on this clone: Other DNA sequences in the sample encode the same CDR3. The rearrangement uses TRBV7-2 and TRBJ2-7; 14 bases fit TRBD2. CDR3 size: 16 residues. J was trimmed by 1 base and V by 3 bases; bases with no gene match: 2. Germline CDR1 SGHTA, CDR2 FQGNSA. The CDR3 sequence: CASSFGLAGGSYEQYF. In nucleotides, the CDR3 is TGTGCCAGCAGCTTTGGACTAGCGGGAGGATCCTACGAGCAGTACTTC.

Comments on this clone: Additional DNA sequences in this sample encode the identical CDR3. V usage is TRBV4-3 and J usage is TRBJ2-7, with D maybe TRBD1 (6 bases). The V gene's germline CDR1 is LGHNA and CDR2 YSLEER. The CDR3 runs 15 residues. V was cut by 0 bases and J by 1 base, with 10 bases left in between. CDR3 sequence reads: CASSQDRQGSYEQYF. In nucleotides, the CDR3 is TGCGCCAGCAGCCAAGATAGGCAGGGGTCCTACGAGCAGTACTTC.

V gene TRBV7-2 combines with J gene TRBJ2-6; 9 bases are shared with TRBD1. The CDR3 totals 19 residues. Trimming at V came to 5 bases and at J to 1 base, leaving 12 bases not matched to a gene. CDR1 SGHTA and CDR2 FQGNSA come from the germline V gene. CDR3 residues: CASSPGRGQGVSGANVLTF. As DNA, the CDR3 is TGTGCCAGCAGCCCTGGGCGGGGACAGGGTGTTTCTGGGGCCAACGTCCTGACTTTC.

The genes are TRBV13 and TRBJ2-4, with 7 bases identical to TRBD2. CDR3 length: 15 residues. V trimming: 0 bases; J trimming: 1 base; junction bases outside the gene matches: 0. Germline V gene sequence: CDR1 PRHDT, CDR2 FYEKMQ (reference sequence). This CDR3 reads CASSLGGRAKNIQYF. Written as DNA, the CDR3 is TGTGCCAGCAGCTTAGGCGGGAGGGCCAAAAACATTCAGTACTTC.

This clone was observed a single time. The chain combines TRBV5-6 with TRBJ1-5; 8 nucleotides agree with TRBD1. CDR3 length: 16 amino acids. Germline V gene data show CDR1 as SGHDT and CDR2 as YYEEEE. Trimming removed 4 bases from V and 5 bases from J; junction bases left unmatched: 11. The CDR3 spells CASSPRQGRVDQPQHF. The CDR3 region has the DNA TGTGCCAGCAGCCCTCGACAGGGGCGGGTGGATCAGCCCCAGCATTTT.

This clone was seen just once. CDR3 coding DNA: TGCAGCGTTGGGGGGACTACCTCCTACGAGCAGTACTTC. Encoded protein: CSVGGTTSYEQYF. The gene calls are TRBV29-1 and TRBJ2-7, with 7 bases aligning to TRBD2. Trimming took 4 bases from V and 0 from J; bases not matched to a gene: 3. CDR3 size: 13 residues. From germline, CDR1 is SQVTM and CDR2 ANQGSEA.

The chain couples TRBV11-2 to TRBJ1-1, with TRBD1 matching 10 bases. The germline V gene encodes CDR1 SGHAT and CDR2 FQNNGV. The CDR3 is 14 amino acids. The J segment lost 11 bases and the V segment lost 3 bases, leaving 9 bases of the junction unmatched. The DNA of the CDR3 is TGTGCCAGCAGCTTTGGGACAGGGGAAGATTTTGCTTTCTTT. Protein sequence: CASSFGTGEDFAFF.

Here the CDR3 reads CAWSDRGMNTEAFF. The DNA of the CDR3 is TGTGCCTGGAGCGACAGGGGCATGAACACTGAAGCTTTCTTT. The chain joins TRBV30 to TRBJ1-1; 8 nucleotides match TRBD1. The V gene's germline CDR1 is GTSNPN and CDR2 SVGIG (reference sequence). Losses at the gene ends were 3 bases for V and 0 bases for J; bases not matched to a gene: 3. The length of the CDR3 is 14 residues.

V usage is TRBV4-2 and J usage is TRBJ2-1; either TRBD1 or TRBD2 may supply D (5 bases each). The CDR3 contains 14 residues. Trimming pared 1 base from V and 6 bases from J, leaving 10 bases between. Germline V gene data show CDR1 as LGHNA and CDR2 as YNFKEQ. This CDR3 is CASSQASGPNEQFF. The CDR3 DNA is TGTGCCAGCAGCCAAGCTTCGGGACCCAATGAGCAGTTCTTC.

The rearrangement joins TRBV7-9 to TRBJ2-2; either TRBD1 or TRBD2 may fit D (7 bases each). The V gene's germline CDR1 is SEHNR and CDR2 FQNEAQ (reference sequence). Between the trimmed V and J ends, which lost 5 bases and 7 bases, there was a span of 17 bases. The CDR3 is 15 amino acids. CDR3 nucleotide sequence: TGTGCCAGCAGCCTGGGACAGTCGGGAGGCGGGGAGCTGTTTTTT. The encoded protein is CASSLGQSGGGELFF.